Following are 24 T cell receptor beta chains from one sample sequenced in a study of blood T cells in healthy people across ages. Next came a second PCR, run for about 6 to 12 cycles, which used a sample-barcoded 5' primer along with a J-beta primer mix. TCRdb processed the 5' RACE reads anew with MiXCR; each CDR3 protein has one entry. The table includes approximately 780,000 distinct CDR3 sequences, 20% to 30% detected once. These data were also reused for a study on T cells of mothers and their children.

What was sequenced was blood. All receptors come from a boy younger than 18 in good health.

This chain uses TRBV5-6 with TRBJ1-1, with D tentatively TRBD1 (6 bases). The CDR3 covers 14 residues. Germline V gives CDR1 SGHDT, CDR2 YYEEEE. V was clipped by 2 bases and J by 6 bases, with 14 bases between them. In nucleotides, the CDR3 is TGTGCCAGCAGCTTCGAACAGGGAAATCCTGAAGCTTTCTTT. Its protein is CASSFEQGNPEAFF.

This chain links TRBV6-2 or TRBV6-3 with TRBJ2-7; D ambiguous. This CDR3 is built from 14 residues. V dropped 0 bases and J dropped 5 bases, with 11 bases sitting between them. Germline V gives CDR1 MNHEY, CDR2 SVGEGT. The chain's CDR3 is CASSYSAGLDEQYF. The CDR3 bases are TGTGCCAGCAGTTACTCTGCCGGGCTCGACGAGCAGTACTTC.

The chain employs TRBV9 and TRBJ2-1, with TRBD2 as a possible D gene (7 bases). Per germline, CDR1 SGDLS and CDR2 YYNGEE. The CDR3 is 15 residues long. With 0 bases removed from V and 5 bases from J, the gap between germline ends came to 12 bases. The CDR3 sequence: CASSVVGGGNNEQFF. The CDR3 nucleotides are TGTGCCAGCAGCGTAGTAGGGGGGGGCAACAATGAGCAGTTCTTC.

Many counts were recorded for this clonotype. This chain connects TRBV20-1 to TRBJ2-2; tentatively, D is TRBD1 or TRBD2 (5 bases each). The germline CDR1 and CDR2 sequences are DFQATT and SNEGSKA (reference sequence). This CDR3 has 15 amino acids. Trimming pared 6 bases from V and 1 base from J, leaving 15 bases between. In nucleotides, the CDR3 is TGCAGTGCAACTAGGGGTCCGGAGAACACCGGGGAGCTGTTTTTT. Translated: CSATRGPENTGELFF.

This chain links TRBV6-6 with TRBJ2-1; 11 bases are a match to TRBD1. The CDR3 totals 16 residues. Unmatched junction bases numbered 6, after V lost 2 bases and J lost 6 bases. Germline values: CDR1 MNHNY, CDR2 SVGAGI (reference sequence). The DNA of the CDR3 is TGTGCCAGCAGTTACCTGGGCGGGACAGGGGGCAATGAGCAGTTCTTC. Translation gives CASSYLGGTGGNEQFF.

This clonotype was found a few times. CDR3 in amino acids: CASSPISDPEGTEAFF. Here the CDR3 DNA reads TGTGCCAGCTCACCAATCTCGGACCCCGAAGGCACTGAAGCTTTCTTT. The chain carries TRBV18 and TRBJ1-1; D not resolved. With 2 bases removed from V and 4 bases from J, the gap between germline ends came to 17 bases. The CDR3 is 16 amino acids. Germline V gene sequence: CDR1 KGHSH, CDR2 LQKENI.

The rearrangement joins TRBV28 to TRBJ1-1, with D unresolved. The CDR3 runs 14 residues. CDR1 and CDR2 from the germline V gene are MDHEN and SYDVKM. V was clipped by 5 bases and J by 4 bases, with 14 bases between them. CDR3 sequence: CASSHPERRTEAFF. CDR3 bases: TGTGCCAGCAGTCACCCCGAACGGCGCACTGAAGCTTTCTTT. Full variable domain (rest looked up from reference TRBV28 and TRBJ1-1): DVKVTQSSRYLVKRTGEKVFLECVQDMDHENMFWYRQDPGLGLRLIYFSYDVKMKEKGDIPEGYSVSREKKERFSLILESASTNQTSMYLCASSHPERRTEAFFGQGTRLTVV.

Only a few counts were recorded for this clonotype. The CDR3 sequence: CAWSISSGNTIYF. CDR3 DNA: TGTGCCTGGAGCATTAGCTCTGGAAACACCATATATTTT. The V and J genes are TRBV30 and TRBJ1-3; D is undetermined. Trimming took off 3 bases at V and 0 bases at J, with 6 bases between the two ends. CDR3 size: 13 residues. Germline V gene data show CDR1 as GTSNPN and CDR2 as SVGIG (reference sequence).

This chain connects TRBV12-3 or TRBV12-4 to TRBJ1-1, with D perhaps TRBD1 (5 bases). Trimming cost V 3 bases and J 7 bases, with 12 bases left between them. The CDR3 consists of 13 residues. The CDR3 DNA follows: TGTGCCAGCAGTTTTGCAGGGAGCGGTGAAGCTTTCTTT. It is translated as CASSFAGSGEAFF.

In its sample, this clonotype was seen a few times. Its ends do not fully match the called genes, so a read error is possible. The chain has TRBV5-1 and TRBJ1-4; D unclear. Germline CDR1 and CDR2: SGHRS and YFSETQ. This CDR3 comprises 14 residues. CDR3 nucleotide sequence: TGCGCCAGCGGCTTCCTGAGCAGCTACGAAAAACTGTTTTTT. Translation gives CASGFLSSYEKLFF.

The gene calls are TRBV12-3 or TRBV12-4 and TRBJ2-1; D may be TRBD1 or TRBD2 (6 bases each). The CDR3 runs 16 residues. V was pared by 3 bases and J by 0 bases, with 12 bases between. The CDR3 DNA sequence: TGTGCCAGCAGTTTGGAGGGGGGCCCCTCCTACAATGAGCAGTTCTTC. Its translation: CASSLEGGPSYNEQFF.

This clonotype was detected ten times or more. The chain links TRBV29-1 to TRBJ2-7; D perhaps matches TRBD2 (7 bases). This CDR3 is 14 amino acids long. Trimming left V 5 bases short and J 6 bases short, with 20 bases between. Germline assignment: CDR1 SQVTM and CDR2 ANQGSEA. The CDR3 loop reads CSVPGGGSQGEQYF. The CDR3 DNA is TGCAGCGTTCCTGGGGGGGGCAGTCAGGGCGAGCAGTACTTC.

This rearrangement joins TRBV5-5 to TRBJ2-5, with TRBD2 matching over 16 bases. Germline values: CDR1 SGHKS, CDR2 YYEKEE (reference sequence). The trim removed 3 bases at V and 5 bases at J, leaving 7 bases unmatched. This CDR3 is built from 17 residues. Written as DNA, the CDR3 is TGTGCCAGCAGCTCCGGGACTAGCGGGGGGGCTCTTGAGACCCAGTACTTC. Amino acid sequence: CASSSGTSGGALETQYF.

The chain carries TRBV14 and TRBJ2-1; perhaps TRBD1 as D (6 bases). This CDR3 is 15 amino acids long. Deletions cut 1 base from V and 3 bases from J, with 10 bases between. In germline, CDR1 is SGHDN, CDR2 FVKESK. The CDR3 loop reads CASSQAQGLYNEQFF. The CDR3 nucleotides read TGTGCCAGCAGCCAAGCCCAGGGGCTCTACAATGAGCAGTTCTTC.

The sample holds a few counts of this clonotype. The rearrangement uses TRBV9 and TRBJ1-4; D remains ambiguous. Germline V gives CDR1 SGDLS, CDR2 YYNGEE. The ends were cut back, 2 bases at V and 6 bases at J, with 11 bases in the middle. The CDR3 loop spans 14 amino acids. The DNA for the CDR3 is TGTGCCAGCAGCGTTGACCGATGGGATGAAAAACTGTTTTTT. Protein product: CASSVDRWDEKLFF. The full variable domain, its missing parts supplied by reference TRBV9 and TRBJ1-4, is DSGVTQTPKHLITATGQRVTLRCSPRSGDLSVYWYQQSLDQGLQFLIQYYNGEERAKGNILERFSAQQFPDLHSELNLSSLELGDSALYFCASSVDRWDEKLFFGSGTQLSVL.

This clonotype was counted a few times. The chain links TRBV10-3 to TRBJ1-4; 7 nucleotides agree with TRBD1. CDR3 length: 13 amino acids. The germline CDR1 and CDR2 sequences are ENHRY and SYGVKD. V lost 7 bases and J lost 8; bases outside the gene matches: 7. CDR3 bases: TGTGCCATCAACGGTGACAGGGACGAAAAACTGTTTTTT. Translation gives CAINGDRDEKLFF.

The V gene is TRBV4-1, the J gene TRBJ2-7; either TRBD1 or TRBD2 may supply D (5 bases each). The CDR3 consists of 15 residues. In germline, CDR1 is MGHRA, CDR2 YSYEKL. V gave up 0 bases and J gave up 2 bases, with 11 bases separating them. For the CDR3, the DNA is TGCGCCAGCAGCCAAGATTCAGGGCGGGCCTACGAGCAGTACTTC. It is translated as CASSQDSGRAYEQYF.

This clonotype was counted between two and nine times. The CDR3 DNA follows: TGTGCCAGCAGCCCGGCCCCTCTCAATGAGCAGTTCTTC. This gives the protein CASSPAPLNEQFF. J is TRBJ2-1 and V is TRBV3-1; D gene uncertain. Trimming took 4 bases from V and 6 from J, leaving 10 bases between them. The germline V gene has CDR1 LGHDT and CDR2 YNNKEL (reference sequence). CDR3 length equals 13 residues.

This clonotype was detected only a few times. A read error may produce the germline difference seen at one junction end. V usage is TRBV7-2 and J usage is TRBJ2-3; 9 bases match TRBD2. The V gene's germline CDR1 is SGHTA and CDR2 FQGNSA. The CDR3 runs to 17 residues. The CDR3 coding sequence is TGTGCCAGCGGCTTAGGAGTCCAGCGGGGGGGCACAGATACGCAGTATTTT. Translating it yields CASGLGVQRGGTDTQYF.

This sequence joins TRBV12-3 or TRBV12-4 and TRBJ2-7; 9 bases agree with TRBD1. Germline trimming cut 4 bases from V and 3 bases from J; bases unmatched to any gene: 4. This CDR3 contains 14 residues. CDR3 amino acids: CASSSGTGHYEQYF. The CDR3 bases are TGTGCCAGCAGTTCCGGGACAGGGCACTACGAGCAGTACTTC.

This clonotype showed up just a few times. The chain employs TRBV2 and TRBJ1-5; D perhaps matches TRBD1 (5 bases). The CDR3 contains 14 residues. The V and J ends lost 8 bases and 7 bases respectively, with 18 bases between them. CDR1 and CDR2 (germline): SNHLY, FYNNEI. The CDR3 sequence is CASLRRAGCQPQHF. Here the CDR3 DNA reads TGTGCCAGCCTTCGGAGGGCAGGGTGCCAGCCCCAGCATTTT.

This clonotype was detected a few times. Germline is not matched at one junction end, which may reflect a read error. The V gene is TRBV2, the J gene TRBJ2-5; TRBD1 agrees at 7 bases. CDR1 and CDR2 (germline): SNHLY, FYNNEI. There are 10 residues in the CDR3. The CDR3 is CASSDRATFF. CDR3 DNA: TGTGCCAGCAGCGACAGGGCCACGTTCTTC.

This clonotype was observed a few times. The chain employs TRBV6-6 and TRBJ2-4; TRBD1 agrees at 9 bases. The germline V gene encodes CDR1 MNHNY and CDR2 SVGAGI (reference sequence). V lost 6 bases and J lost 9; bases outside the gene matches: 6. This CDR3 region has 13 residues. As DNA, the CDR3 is TGTGCCAGCAGCCGGACAGGGGAGACCATTCAGTACTTC. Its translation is CASSRTGETIQYF.

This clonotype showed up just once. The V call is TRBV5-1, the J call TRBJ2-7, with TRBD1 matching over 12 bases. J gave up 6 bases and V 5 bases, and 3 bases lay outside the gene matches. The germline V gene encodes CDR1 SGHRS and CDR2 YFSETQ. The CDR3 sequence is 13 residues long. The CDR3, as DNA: TGCGCCAGCAGGGGACAGGGGGCGGTCGAGCAGTACTTC. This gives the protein CASRGQGAVEQYF.